This TCR beta chain was profiled in a study of blood T cell repertoires in COVID-19. On the study more broadly: Both acute and convalescent COVID-19 samples were obtained from the United States, Italy and Spain. T cells, B-cell-depleted T cells, or PBMCs supplied cDNA or gDNA.

This CDR3 spans 13 amino acids. The germline CDR1 and CDR2 sequences are SNHLY and FYNNEI. The V and J ends lost 1 base and 4 bases respectively, with 7 bases between them. Per the study methods: How many nucleated cells were present was estimated from reference gene primer amplification. Measured with immunoSEQ multiplex PCR; TCRdb has only the in-frame clones, and not every one. That table is the source of V, J and clone size, and D and trimming were worked out from the DNA. The table shows roughly 100,000 clones, with about three quarters occurring only once. The sequence came from a woman between 70 and 85 years old with acute or convalescent COVID-19. The rearrangement links TRBV2 to TRBJ1-1, with a possible D match to TRBD1 (5 bases). Sequenced input: peripheral blood. As DNA, the CDR3 is TGTGCCAGCAGTGAAGTAAGGGGCACTGAAGCTTTCTTT. As protein: CASSEVRGTEAFF.